The 32 T cell receptor beta chains below all came from one sample that was sequenced in a study of identical twins. TCRdb reprocessed the 5' RACE reads via MiXCR and lists one record per CDR3 protein. The sample yields some 230,000 distinct CDR3 sequences, approximately 5.9% seen once. Separately, the same data were catalogued under a study of T cells expressing NK-cell markers.

The sample was CD8+ T cells sorted from blood. Source of these receptors: a young woman in good health.

This clonotype has a handful of counts. The chain carries TRBV5-6 and TRBJ2-2, with D possibly being TRBD1 (6 bases). The CDR3 sequence is 14 residues long. Trimming shortened V by 2 bases and J by 7 bases, and 12 bases separated the two germline ends. CDR1 is SGHDT, CDR2 YYEEEE, per germline. CDR3 coding DNA: TGTGCCAGCAGCTTCGGGACACCGATCGGGGAGCTGTTTTTT. Amino acids: CASSFGTPIGELFF.

This clonotype was picked up many times. The chain recombines TRBV6-5 with TRBJ2-5, with 8 bases matching TRBD2. With 0 bases clipped from V and 2 bases from J, the junction kept 8 bases outside the gene matches. This CDR3 is 17 amino acids long. Per the germline V gene, CDR1 is MNHEY and CDR2 is SVGAGI. CDR3 residues: CASSYSTAGGLQETQYF. The CDR3 nucleotides read TGTGCCAGCAGTTACTCGACGGCGGGGGGCCTTCAAGAGACCCAGTACTTC.

In this sample, this clonotype turned up many times. The chain employs TRBV5-6 and TRBJ2-1; TRBD2 might be the D (6 bases). Per the germline V gene, CDR1 is SGHDT and CDR2 is YYEEEE. V lost 2 bases, J lost 8 bases, and 14 bases lay in between. The CDR3 covers 14 residues. CDR3 in DNA: TGTGCCAGCAGCTTTTTGCAGGGAGGCTATGAGCAGTTCTTC. Translated, it gives CASSFLQGGYEQFF.

This clonotype was observed a few times. V usage is TRBV6-2 or TRBV6-3 and J usage is TRBJ2-2; 8 bases line up with TRBD1. CDR1 and CDR2 (germline): MNHEY, SVGEGT. The CDR3 totals 17 residues. Trimming took 6 bases from V and 4 from J; bases not matched to a gene: 13. The CDR3 DNA reads TGTGCCAGCAGCCACGACAGGGGCCCTATGGGCACCGGGGAGCTGTTTTTT. Amino acids: CASSHDRGPMGTGELFF.

The table lists this clonotype with many counts. This chain uses TRBV7-6 with TRBJ2-2; 10 bases align to TRBD2. The J segment lost 6 bases and the V segment lost 1 base, leaving 8 bases of the junction unmatched. CDR1 SGHVS and CDR2 FNYEAQ come from the germline V gene. This CDR3 spans 17 amino acids. CDR3 loop: CASSLVFSGGDPGELFF. Here the CDR3 DNA reads TGTGCCAGCAGCTTAGTTTTCAGCGGGGGGGACCCCGGGGAGCTGTTTTTT.

This chain uses TRBV6-4 with TRBJ1-5, with D uncertain. The CDR3 is made up of 15 amino acids. Trimming shortened V by 2 bases and J by 1 base, and 9 bases separated the two germline ends. The V gene's germline CDR1 is MRHNA and CDR2 SNTAGT. The CDR3 bases are TGTGCCAGCAGTGACGTTGGAGGAAGCAATCAGCCCCAGCATTTT. This encodes CASSDVGGSNQPQHF.

This clonotype has only a few counts. DNA of the CDR3: TGTGCCAGCAGCTTGCAGGGGTACGATAGCAATCAGCCCCAGCATTTT. It translates to CASSLQGYDSNQPQHF. J is TRBJ1-5 and V is TRBV7-9; possibly TRBD1 for D (6 bases). The CDR3 length is 16 residues. Trimming pared 3 bases from V and 0 bases from J, leaving 12 bases between. CDR1 and CDR2 from the germline V gene are SEHNR and FQNEAQ (reference sequence).

There are a few counts of this clonotype. The chain joins TRBV7-9 to TRBJ2-5; 8 bases agree with TRBD1. Germline CDR1 and CDR2: SEHNR and FQNEAQ (reference sequence). V dropped 3 bases and J dropped 2; count of bases not matched to a gene: 8. The CDR3 length is 16 residues. The CDR3 sequence is CASSFGMGQEQETQYF. The CDR3, as DNA: TGTGCCAGCAGCTTCGGGATGGGACAGGAGCAAGAGACCCAGTACTTC. The full variable domain, completed using reference TRBV7-9 and TRBJ2-5, is DTGVSQNPRHKITKRGQNVTFRCDPISEHNRLYWYRQTLGQGPEFLTYFQNEAQLEKSRLLSDRFSAERPKGSFSTLEIQRTEQGDSAMYLCASSFGMGQEQETQYFGPGTRLLVL.

This clonotype was found a few times. The chain uses TRBV25-1 and TRBJ1-2, with 7 bases aligning to TRBD1. The CDR3 has 11 amino acids. Germline loops: CDR1 MGHDK, CDR2 SYGVNS. Trimming took 10 bases from V and 3 from J; bases not matched to a gene: 2. CDR3 in amino acids: CATGQDYGYTF. The CDR3 bases are TGTGCCACCGGACAGGACTATGGCTACACCTTC.

This clonotype has a count of ten or more. The chain uses TRBV29-1 and TRBJ1-1; maybe TRBD1 (6 bases). V shed 4 bases and J shed 4 bases, with 16 bases lying between them. Germline V gene data show CDR1 as SQVTM and CDR2 as ANQGSEA. The CDR3 sequence is 14 residues long. The DNA of the CDR3 is TGCAGCGTTGTCCGGCAGGGGAGTTCCACTGAAGCTTTCTTT. This codes for CSVVRQGSSTEAFF.

This clonotype was seen a handful of times. The chain links TRBV9 to TRBJ2-2, with 8 bases matching TRBD1. Germline V lookup: CDR1 SGDLS, CDR2 YYNGEE. The CDR3 consists of 12 residues. Germline trimming cut 7 bases from V and 7 bases from J; bases unmatched to any gene: 3. The CDR3 coding sequence is TGTGCCAGCCACAGGGGGAGCGGGGAGCTGTTTTTT. Translation gives CASHRGSGELFF.

This clonotype was counted between two and nine times. Germline and junction disagree at one end, which may indicate a read error. The chain has TRBV27 and TRBJ2-1; a possible D gene is TRBD2 (6 bases). The CDR3 runs 15 residues. Germline V gene lookup returns CDR1 MNHEY and CDR2 SMNVEV (reference sequence). The CDR3 sequence: CASSLIGRTYNEQFF. The CDR3 DNA is TGCGCCAGCAGTTTGATCGGGAGAACCTACAATGAGCAGTTCTTC.

This chain connects TRBV7-2 to TRBJ2-1, with 8 bases lining up with TRBD2. Unmatched junction bases numbered 3, after V lost 0 bases and J lost 2 bases. Germline CDR1 and CDR2: SGHTA and FQGNSA. The length of the CDR3 is 16 residues. CDR3 loop: CASSLALAETYNEQFF. As DNA, the CDR3 is TGTGCCAGCAGCTTAGCACTAGCGGAAACCTACAATGAGCAGTTCTTC.

This clonotype has just a few counts. The chain links TRBV15 to TRBJ1-5, with D possibly matching TRBD1 (5 bases). CDR1 and CDR2 (germline): LNHNV, YYDKDF (reference sequence). There are 16 residues in the CDR3. Trimming removed 3 bases at V and 0 bases at J, with 12 bases between. The CDR3 sequence is CATSRGPPYSNQPQHF. CDR3 coding DNA: TGTGCCACCAGCAGGGGACCGCCGTATAGCAATCAGCCCCAGCATTTT.

J is TRBJ2-5 and V is TRBV6-2 or TRBV6-3; possibly TRBD2 for D (5 bases). Germline loops: CDR1 MNHEY, CDR2 SVGEGT. The CDR3 runs to 13 residues. With 4 bases removed from V and 5 bases from J, the gap between germline ends came to 11 bases. CDR3 bases: TGTGCCAGCAGTTTAACTAGTGGGGAGACCCAGTACTTC. It is translated as CASSLTSGETQYF.

The chain combines TRBV6-2 or TRBV6-3 with TRBJ2-1; 8 bases are shared with TRBD2. This CDR3 is built from 17 residues. Unmatched junction bases numbered 10, after V lost 2 bases and J lost 4 bases. The germline CDR1 and CDR2 sequences are MNHEY and SVGEGT. The CDR3 nucleotides read TGTGCCAGCAGTTACCCCGTGATAGCGGGACCTTACAATGAGCAGTTCTTC. Protein sequence: CASSYPVIAGPYNEQFF.

This clonotype showed up many times. The CDR3 sequence is CASSSRDSLREQYF. Written as DNA, the CDR3 is TGTGCCAGCAGCTCTCGGGACAGTTTAAGAGAGCAGTACTTC. The chain links TRBV7-9 to TRBJ2-7; 7 bases match TRBD1. The CDR3 runs 14 residues. Trimming removed 4 bases from V and 7 bases from J; junction bases left unmatched: 10. Germline V gene data show CDR1 as SEHNR and CDR2 as FQNEAQ (reference sequence).

This clonotype showed up many times. The gene calls are TRBV12-3 or TRBV12-4 and TRBJ2-3; D remains unclear. V was trimmed by 2 bases and J by 2 bases, leaving 5 bases between them. This CDR3 is 13 amino acids long. CDR3 bases: TGTGCCAGCAGTTTATACAACACAGATACGCAGTATTTT. Its protein is CASSLYNTDTQYF.

This clonotype was seen at least ten times. The chain carries TRBV11-2 and TRBJ2-7; no clear D gene. CDR1 is SGHAT and CDR2 is FQNNGV in the germline V gene. The CDR3 loop spans 11 amino acids. Between the trimmed V and J ends, which lost 1 base and 5 bases, there was a span of 3 bases. The CDR3 sequence is CASSLVHEQYF. The DNA of the CDR3 is TGTGCCAGCAGCTTAGTCCACGAGCAGTACTTC.

V usage is TRBV3-1 and J usage is TRBJ2-5; a weak D match, TRBD2 (5 bases). The V end lost 4 bases, the J end lost 10 bases, and 16 bases lay between the germline ends. Germline V gene lookup returns CDR1 LGHDT and CDR2 YNNKEL (reference sequence). The CDR3 contains 13 residues. The CDR3 DNA reads as TGTGCCAGCAGCCCCCTATTCGACGGGGTCCAGTACTTC. Translating it yields CASSPLFDGVQYF.

The sample holds many counts of this clonotype. The chain has TRBV12-3 or TRBV12-4 and TRBJ1-1; possible D gene TRBD1, 6 bases. V lost 1 base, J lost 7 bases, and 10 bases lay in between. This CDR3 is built from 13 residues. The CDR3 DNA reads TGTGCCAGCAGTTTAGGACAGGATTATGAAGCTTTCTTT. Protein sequence: CASSLGQDYEAFF.

This clonotype has a handful of counts. The genes are TRBV20-1 and TRBJ2-1; 12 bases agree with TRBD2. The germline V gene encodes CDR1 DFQATT and CDR2 SNEGSKA (reference sequence). This CDR3 region has 14 residues. With V trimmed by 5 bases and J by 7 bases, 6 bases remained unmatched. This CDR3 reads CSADGLAGTNEQFF. Written as DNA, the CDR3 is TGCAGTGCTGACGGACTAGCGGGGACTAATGAGCAGTTCTTC.

The V gene is TRBV10-3, the J gene TRBJ2-1; the D gene is possibly TRBD2 (5 bases). Germline CDR1 and CDR2: ENHRY and SYGVKD. Between the trimmed V and J ends, which lost 0 bases and 5 bases, there was a span of 8 bases. This CDR3 has 14 amino acids. CDR3 DNA: TGTGCCATCAGTGAGTCGAGGGAGAACAATGAGCAGTTCTTC. Translation: CAISESRENNEQFF.

This clonotype was detected many times. This chain uses TRBV12-3 or TRBV12-4 with TRBJ2-1; 8 nucleotides align to TRBD2. The junction had 4 bases not matched to a gene; V was cut back by 6 bases and J by 6 bases. This CDR3 region has 13 residues. The CDR3 DNA reads TGTGCCAGCAGGGGACTAGTCGGCAATGAGCAGTTCTTC. It yields the protein CASRGLVGNEQFF.

This clonotype has a count of ten or more. The chain recombines TRBV11-2 with TRBJ2-7, with a possible D match to TRBD1 (6 bases). Germline CDR1 reads SGHAT; CDR2 reads FQNNGV. V lost 1 base and J lost 3, with 16 bases in between. This CDR3 comprises 16 residues. This CDR3 is CASSLALGQPDYEQYF. In DNA form, the CDR3 reads TGTGCCAGCAGCTTAGCTCTCGGACAGCCTGACTACGAGCAGTACTTC.

In this sample, this clonotype turned up a few times. The chain is built from TRBV11-3 and TRBJ2-5; D is possibly TRBD1 or TRBD2 (5 bases each). CDR3 length: 15 residues. Trimming removed 3 bases at V and 3 bases at J, with 14 bases between. Per germline, CDR1 SGHNT and CDR2 YENEEA. The CDR3 is CASSFRDGSKETQYF. As DNA, the CDR3 is TGTGCCAGCAGCTTTAGGGACGGTTCAAAAGAGACCCAGTACTTC.

This sequence joins TRBV12-3 or TRBV12-4 and TRBJ2-4; D gene unclear. The CDR3 contains 16 residues. V was pared by 10 bases and J by 2 bases, with 21 bases between. The CDR3 DNA sequence: TGTGCCAACTTTATCGTGTGGGTTATAACCAAAAACATTCAGTACTTC. Protein: CANFIVWVITKNIQYF.

This clonotype was seen only a few times. The chain joins TRBV10-3 to TRBJ1-4; D is ambiguous. The V gene's germline CDR1 is ENHRY and CDR2 SYGVKD. The V and J ends lost 7 bases and 4 bases respectively, with 31 bases between them. This CDR3 spans 20 amino acids. The CDR3 DNA reads as TGTGCCATCACCTTTCCATTAACGGGAGCGCTCCCGACCGGTAATGAAAAACTGTTTTTT. Encoded protein: CAITFPLTGALPTGNEKLFF.

In this sample, this clonotype turned up a few times. The junction shows a germline mismatch at one end, possibly a read error. The chain employs TRBV12-3 or TRBV12-4 and TRBJ1-6, with 8 bases lining up with TRBD1. The CDR3 sequence is 11 residues long. CDR3 sequence: CQGATNSPLHF. The DNA for the CDR3 is TGCCAGGGGGCTACTAATTCACCCCTCCACTTT.

This clonotype was recorded at least ten times. The chain recombines TRBV20-1 with TRBJ2-7; 11 positions match TRBD2. The CDR3 spans 15 residues. V lost 6 bases and J lost 5; bases outside the gene matches: 12. Germline CDR1 is DFQATT and CDR2 is SNEGSKA (reference sequence). The CDR3 DNA reads as TGCAGTGCCGTATTACTAGCGGGAGTTGAGAACGAGCAGTACTTC. Protein: CSAVLLAGVENEQYF.

This clonotype was seen a few times. The V call is TRBV9, the J call TRBJ2-3, with a possible D match to TRBD1 (5 bases). From germline, CDR1 is SGDLS and CDR2 YYNGEE. This CDR3 has 14 residues. V lost 4 bases to trimming and J lost 2 bases, with 11 bases between them. CDR3 sequence: CASSYSGHTDTQYF. The CDR3 nucleotides are TGTGCCAGCAGCTACTCAGGGCACACAGATACGCAGTATTTT.

This clonotype came up many times. The chain couples TRBV6-2 or TRBV6-3 to TRBJ2-7; no definite D call. V was cut by 0 bases and J by 6 bases, with 15 bases left in between. CDR3 length: 15 residues. Germline V gene data show CDR1 as MNHEY and CDR2 as SVGEGT. The CDR3 is CASSYSRHVAGEQYF. CDR3 bases: TGTGCCAGCAGTTACTCAAGACACGTAGCAGGCGAGCAGTACTTC.